This T cell receptor (beta chain) was obtained from a study of blood T cell repertoires in COVID-19 (TCRdb year 2020). Some background on the complete study: Collaborator samples came from the United States, Italy and Spain and covered acute and convalescent phases of COVID-19. The material from the prospective study consisted of cDNA or gDNA derived from T cells, B-cell-depleted T cells, or PBMCs. Where HLA class I and class II types were available, the types were taken from metadata supplied by the sample provider, not from assay-based typing. The repertoires were released in a freely available public database meant as a resource for research on the immune response to SARS-CoV-2. The samples were drawn from two sources: the first 160 participants of the ongoing ImmuneRACE study, and 1,200 or so subjects contributed by 6 global collaborators. Subjects who had been exposed to COVID-19, were actively infected with it, or had recovered from it provided the deeply sampled blood TCRbeta repertoires that made up the dataset. The sample metadata nearly always contained a de-identified subject ID, COVID-19 status, age in years and sex. Broader findings and caveats from the paper: The quantity of clinical and demographic metadata differed by source and by participant and was supplied without curation.

As for this clone: It has no known antigen specificity. Qualities for individual bases were not recorded, and no much larger clone is one base off.

TCRbeta CDR3 regions were amplified from genomic DNA using the immunoSEQ Assay, a bias-controlled multiplex PCR. The original pipeline was this. Nucleated cell counts per sample were estimated from amplification of reference gene primers within the assay. To quantify the absolute abundance of each unique TCRbeta CDR3 rearrangement, sequence reads were collapsed and filtered. For each sample, productive Simpson clonality was calculated as the square root of Simpson's diversity index over productive rearrangements. The immuneACCESS repertoire file appears here via TCRdb, limited to in-frame rearrangements. These files lack a portion of the clones; in checked studies, under half of the deficit traces to unresolved V genes, and the cause of the others is not known. That table supplies the V and J calls and clone size; D and trimming were determined from the DNA. This sample holds about 190,000 clones; 70% to 85% were observed only once. The ten largest account for roughly 3.2% of the sample.

Between the V and J ends, shortened by 4 bases and 9 bases respectively, the junction contains 18 bases. Reading the germline V gene gives CDR1 SGHDN and CDR2 FVKESK. The CDR3 holds 14 amino acids from the cysteine to the phenylalanine. CDR3 DNA is the only sequence kept; it has 42 bases, read in frame from the first base. Participants in the prospective study were enrolled through a virtual design, were aged roughly 18 to 90 years, and lived in 20 to 30 United States geographic areas. In the prospective study, cohorts were assigned on the basis of participant-reported clinical history obtained from a screening survey and a study questionnaire. ImmuneRACE Cohort 3 recovered participants were defined by two consecutive negative NP/OP PCR tests, healthcare professional clearance, or symptom resolution. Mobile phlebotomists in the prospective study collected whole blood, serum and a nasopharyngeal or oropharyngeal swab from every participant. Over an approximately 2-month period, participants in the prospective study had the option of providing additional blood draws and questionnaires. Before DNA extraction, blood samples from the prospective study were shipped at room temperature or frozen.

The TCR was taken from a woman in her twenties or thirties who had recovered from COVID-19. Sequencing was carried out using PBMCs or T cells enriched from blood (not recorded which). The rearrangement joined TRBV14 to TRBJ1-2; the D gene remains uncertain. The DNA is as follows: TGTGCCAGCAGCCCCAGGTTACCCCCTTGGAGCTACACCTTC. Its protein reads: CASSPRLPPWSYTF.